This entry lists 5 T cell receptor beta chains sequenced from one sample in a study of regulatory T cells in long-lasting Graves disease. Regarding time point: newly diagnosed GD, antithyroid drugs for less than 3 months. Researchers made the TCR library from RNA that was extracted from PBMCs. For TCR beta, libraries came from iRepertoire HTBI primers and Arm-PCR of CDR3 regions. Each CDR3 protein is one row after TCRdb ran MiXCR on the multiplex PCR reads. This table holds 350,000 to 400,000 distinct CDR3 sequences, about a sixth found once. This same sample was also part of a study on T cells in Graves' hyperthyroidism and ophthalmopathy.

Source: peripheral blood mononuclear cells (PBMCs), taken at new diagnosis, from a patient treated with antithyroid drugs. The origin of the receptors is a woman aged 18-29 years with Graves disease.

This chain connects TRBV6-2 or TRBV6-3 to TRBJ1-1, with 8 positions matching TRBD1. V shed 6 bases and J 0 bases; nucleotides not matched to a gene: 6. This CDR3 is 15 amino acids long. CDR1 and CDR2 (germline): MNHEY, SVGEGT. CDR3 sequence: CASSSGQGMNTEAFF. Written as DNA, the CDR3 is TGTGCCAGCAGCTCCGGACAGGGAATGAACACTGAAGCTTTCTTT.

This clonotype was found a few times. The chain joins TRBV20-1 to TRBJ1-1, with D unclear. Trimming shortened V by 7 bases and J by 0 bases, and 12 bases separated the two germline ends. This CDR3 spans 13 amino acids. Germline V gene data show CDR1 as DFQATT and CDR2 as SNEGSKA (reference sequence). Written as DNA, the CDR3 is TGCAGTGTTTTAACGGATTTGAACACTGAAGCTTTCTTT. Encoded protein: CSVLTDLNTEAFF.

This clonotype was found many times. CDR3 loop: CASSEYTSELQETQYF. The DNA of the CDR3 is TGTGCCAGCAGTGAATACACTAGCGAACTCCAAGAGACCCAGTACTTC. The chain combines TRBV2 with TRBJ2-5; 7 bases line up with TRBD2. CDR1 is SNHLY and CDR2 is FYNNEI in the germline V gene. V lost 2 bases, J lost 1 base, and 7 bases stayed unmatched. The length of the CDR3 is 16 residues.

The chain links TRBV29-1 to TRBJ2-3; D remains unclear. The ends were cut back, 5 bases at V and 1 base at J, with 7 bases in the middle. The CDR3 length is 12 residues. Germline lookup yields CDR1 SQVTM and CDR2 ANQGSEA. The CDR3 protein is CSVFPGTDTQYF. CDR3 DNA sequence: TGCAGCGTTTTTCCTGGCACAGATACGCAGTATTTT.

The V call is TRBV20-1, the J call TRBJ1-2; D perhaps matches TRBD1 (5 bases). This CDR3 spans 15 amino acids. Germline-derived CDR1 and CDR2 are DFQATT and SNEGSKA (reference sequence). V dropped 1 base and J dropped 6 bases, with 18 bases sitting between them. CDR3 protein: CSARVPRGRVHGYTF. For the CDR3, the DNA is TGCAGTGCTAGAGTACCCCGGGGGAGGGTCCATGGCTACACCTTC.